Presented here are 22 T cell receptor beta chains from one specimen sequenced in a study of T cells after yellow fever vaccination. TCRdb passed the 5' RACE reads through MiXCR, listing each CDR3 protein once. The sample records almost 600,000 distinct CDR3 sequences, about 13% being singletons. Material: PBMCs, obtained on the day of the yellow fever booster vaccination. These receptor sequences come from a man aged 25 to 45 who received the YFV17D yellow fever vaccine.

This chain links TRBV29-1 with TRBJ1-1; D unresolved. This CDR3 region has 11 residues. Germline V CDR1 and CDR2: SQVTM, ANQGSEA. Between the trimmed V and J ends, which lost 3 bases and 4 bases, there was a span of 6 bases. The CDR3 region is CSVDGSTEAFF. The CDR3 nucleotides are TGCAGCGTTGACGGCAGCACTGAAGCTTTCTTT.

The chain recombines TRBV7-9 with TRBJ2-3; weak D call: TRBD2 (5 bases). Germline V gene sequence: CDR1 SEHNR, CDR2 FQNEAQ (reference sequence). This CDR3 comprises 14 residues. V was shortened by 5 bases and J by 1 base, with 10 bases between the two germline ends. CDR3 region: CASSRDYRTDTQYF. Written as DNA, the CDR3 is TGTGCCAGCAGCAGAGACTACCGCACAGATACGCAGTATTTT.

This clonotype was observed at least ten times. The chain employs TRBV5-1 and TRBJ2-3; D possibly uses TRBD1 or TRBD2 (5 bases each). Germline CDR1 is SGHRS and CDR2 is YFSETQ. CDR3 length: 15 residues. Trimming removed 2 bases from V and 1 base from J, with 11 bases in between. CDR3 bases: TGCGCCAGCAGCTTCCGGGACCGACGCACAGATACGCAGTATTTT. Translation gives CASSFRDRRTDTQYF.

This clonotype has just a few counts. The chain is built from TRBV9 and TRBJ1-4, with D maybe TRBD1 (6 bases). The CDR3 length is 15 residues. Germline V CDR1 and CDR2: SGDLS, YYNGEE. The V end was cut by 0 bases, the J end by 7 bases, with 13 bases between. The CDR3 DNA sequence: TGTGCCAGCAGCGTAGAGCAGGGGAGTCGTGAAAAACTGTTTTTT. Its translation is CASSVEQGSREKLFF.

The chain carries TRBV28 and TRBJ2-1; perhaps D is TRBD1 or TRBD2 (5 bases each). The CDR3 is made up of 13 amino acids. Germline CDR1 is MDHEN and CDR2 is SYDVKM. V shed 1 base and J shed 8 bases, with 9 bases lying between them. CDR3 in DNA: TGTGCCAGCAGTTTATACGGGGCGGATGAGCAGTTCTTC. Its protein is CASSLYGADEQFF.

CDR3 amino acids: CSVGTQPQETQYF. In DNA form, the CDR3 reads TGCAGCGTCGGGACACAGCCCCAAGAGACCCAGTACTTC. V usage is TRBV29-1 and J usage is TRBJ2-5; D is perhaps TRBD1 (6 bases). This CDR3 contains 13 residues. V was cut by 6 bases and J by 1 base, with 12 bases left in between. The germline V gene has CDR1 SQVTM and CDR2 ANQGSEA.

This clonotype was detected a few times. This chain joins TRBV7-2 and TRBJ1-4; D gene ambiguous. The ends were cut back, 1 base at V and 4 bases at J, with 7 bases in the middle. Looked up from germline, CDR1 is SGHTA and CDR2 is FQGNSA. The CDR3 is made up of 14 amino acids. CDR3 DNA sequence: TGTGCCAGCAGCTTAGGGCAGTTTAATGAAAAACTGTTTTTT. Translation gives CASSLGQFNEKLFF.

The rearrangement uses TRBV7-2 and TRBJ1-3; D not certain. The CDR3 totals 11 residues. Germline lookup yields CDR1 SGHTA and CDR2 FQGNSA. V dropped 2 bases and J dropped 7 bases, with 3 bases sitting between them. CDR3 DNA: TGTGCCAGCAGCTTAATGAACACCATATATTTT. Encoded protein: CASSLMNTIYF.

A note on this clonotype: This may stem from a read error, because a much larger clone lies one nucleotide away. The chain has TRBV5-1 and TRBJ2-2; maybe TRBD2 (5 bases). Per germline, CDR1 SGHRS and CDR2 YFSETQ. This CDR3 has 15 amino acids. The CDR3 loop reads CASSLGGTHTGEPFF. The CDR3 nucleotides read TGCGCCAGCAGCTTGGGTGGCACGCACACCGGGGAGCCGTTTTTT.

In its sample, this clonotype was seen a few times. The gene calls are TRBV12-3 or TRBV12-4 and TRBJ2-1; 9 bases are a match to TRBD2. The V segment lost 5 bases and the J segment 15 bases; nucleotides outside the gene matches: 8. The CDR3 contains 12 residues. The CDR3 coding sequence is TGTGCCAGCAGTCCGGGGACTAGCCGTCCGTTCTTC. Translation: CASSPGTSRPFF.

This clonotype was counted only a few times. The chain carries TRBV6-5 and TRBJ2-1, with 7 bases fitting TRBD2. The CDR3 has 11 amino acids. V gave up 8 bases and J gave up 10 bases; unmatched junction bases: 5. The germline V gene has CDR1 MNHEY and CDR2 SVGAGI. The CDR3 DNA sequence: TGTGCCAGCGGGAGGGCTATAGAGCAGTTCTTC. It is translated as CASGRAIEQFF.

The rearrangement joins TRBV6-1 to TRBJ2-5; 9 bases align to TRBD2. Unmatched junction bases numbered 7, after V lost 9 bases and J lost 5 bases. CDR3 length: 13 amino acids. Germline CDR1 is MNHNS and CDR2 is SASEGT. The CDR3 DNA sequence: TGTGCCAGTACTACGACTAGCGGCGAGACCCAGTACTTC. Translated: CASTTTSGETQYF.

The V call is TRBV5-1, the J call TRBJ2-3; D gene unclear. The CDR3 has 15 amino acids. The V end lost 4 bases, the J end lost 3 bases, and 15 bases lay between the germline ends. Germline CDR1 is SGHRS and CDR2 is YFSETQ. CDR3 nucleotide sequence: TGCGCCAGCAGCATTGGAGTACTCCGAACAGATACGCAGTATTTT. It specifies CASSIGVLRTDTQYF. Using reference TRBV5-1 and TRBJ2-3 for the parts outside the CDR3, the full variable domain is KAGVTQTPRYLIKTRGQQVTLSCSPISGHRSVSWYQQTPGQGLQFLFEYFSETQRNKGNFPGRFSGRQFSNSRSEMNVSTLELGDSALYLCASSIGVLRTDTQYFGPGTRLTVL.

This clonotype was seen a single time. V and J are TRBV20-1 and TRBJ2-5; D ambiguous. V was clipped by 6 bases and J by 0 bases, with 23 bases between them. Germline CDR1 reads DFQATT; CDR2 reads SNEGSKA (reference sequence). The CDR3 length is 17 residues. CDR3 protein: CSAETWEAGINQETQYF. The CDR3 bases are TGCAGTGCCGAAACGTGGGAAGCTGGGATTAACCAAGAGACCCAGTACTTC.

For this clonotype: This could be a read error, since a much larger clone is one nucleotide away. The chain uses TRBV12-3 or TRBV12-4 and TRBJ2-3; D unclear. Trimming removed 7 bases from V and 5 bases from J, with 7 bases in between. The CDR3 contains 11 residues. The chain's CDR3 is CASTPGDTQYF. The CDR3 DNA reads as TGTGCCAGCACCCCGGGAGATACGCAGTATTTT.

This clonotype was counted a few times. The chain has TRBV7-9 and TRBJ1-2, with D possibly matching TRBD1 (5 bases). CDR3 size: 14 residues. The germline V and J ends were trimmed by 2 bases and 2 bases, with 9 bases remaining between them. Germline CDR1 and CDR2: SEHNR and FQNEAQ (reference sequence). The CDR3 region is CASSLIGGNYGYTF. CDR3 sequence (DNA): TGTGCCAGCAGCTTAATTGGGGGGAACTATGGCTACACCTTC.

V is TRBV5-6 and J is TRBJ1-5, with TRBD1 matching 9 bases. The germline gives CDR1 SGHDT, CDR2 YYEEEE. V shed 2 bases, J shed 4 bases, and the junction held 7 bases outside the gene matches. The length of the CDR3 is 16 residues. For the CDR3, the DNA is TGTGCCAGCAGCTTATACAGGGGGCAGGAGAATCAGCCCCAGCATTTT. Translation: CASSLYRGQENQPQHF. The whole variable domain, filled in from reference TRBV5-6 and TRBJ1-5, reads DAGVTQSPTHLIKTRGQQVTLRCSPKSGHDTVSWYQQALGQGPQFIFQYYEEEERQRGNFPDRFSGHQFPNYSSELNVNALLLGDSALYLCASSLYRGQENQPQHFGDGTRLSIL.

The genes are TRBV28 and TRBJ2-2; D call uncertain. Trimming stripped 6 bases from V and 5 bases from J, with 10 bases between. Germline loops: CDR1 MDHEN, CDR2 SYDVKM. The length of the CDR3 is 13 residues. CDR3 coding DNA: TGTGCCAGCAGCATTCCCCCAACCGGGGAGCTGTTTTTT. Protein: CASSIPPTGELFF.

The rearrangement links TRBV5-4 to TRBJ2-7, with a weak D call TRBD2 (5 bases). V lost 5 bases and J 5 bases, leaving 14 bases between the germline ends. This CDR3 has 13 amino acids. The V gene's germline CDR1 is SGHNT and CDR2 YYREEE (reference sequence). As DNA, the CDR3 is TGTGCCAGCAGGCTAGCCCCTAGTAACGAGCAGTACTTC. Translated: CASRLAPSNEQYF.

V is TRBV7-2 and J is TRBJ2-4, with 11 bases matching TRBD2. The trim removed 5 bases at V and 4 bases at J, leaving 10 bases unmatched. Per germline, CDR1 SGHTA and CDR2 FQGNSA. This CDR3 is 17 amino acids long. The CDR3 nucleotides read TGTGCCAGCAGCCTACTAGCGGGAGTTGGGGGGAAAAACATTCAGTACTTC. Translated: CASSLLAGVGGKNIQYF.

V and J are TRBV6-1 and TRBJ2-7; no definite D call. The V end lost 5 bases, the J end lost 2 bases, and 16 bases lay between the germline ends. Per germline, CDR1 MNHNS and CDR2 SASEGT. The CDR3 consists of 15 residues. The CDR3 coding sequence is TGTGCCAGCAGTCTGGATTCCCAACCCACCTACGAGCAGTACTTC. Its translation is CASSLDSQPTYEQYF.

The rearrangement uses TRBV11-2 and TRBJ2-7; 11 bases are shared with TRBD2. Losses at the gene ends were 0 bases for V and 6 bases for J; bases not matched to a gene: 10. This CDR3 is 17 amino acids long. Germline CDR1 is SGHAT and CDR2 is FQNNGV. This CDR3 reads CASSLEVGASGRIEQYF. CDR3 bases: TGTGCCAGCAGCTTAGAAGTTGGGGCTAGCGGGAGGATCGAGCAGTACTTC.